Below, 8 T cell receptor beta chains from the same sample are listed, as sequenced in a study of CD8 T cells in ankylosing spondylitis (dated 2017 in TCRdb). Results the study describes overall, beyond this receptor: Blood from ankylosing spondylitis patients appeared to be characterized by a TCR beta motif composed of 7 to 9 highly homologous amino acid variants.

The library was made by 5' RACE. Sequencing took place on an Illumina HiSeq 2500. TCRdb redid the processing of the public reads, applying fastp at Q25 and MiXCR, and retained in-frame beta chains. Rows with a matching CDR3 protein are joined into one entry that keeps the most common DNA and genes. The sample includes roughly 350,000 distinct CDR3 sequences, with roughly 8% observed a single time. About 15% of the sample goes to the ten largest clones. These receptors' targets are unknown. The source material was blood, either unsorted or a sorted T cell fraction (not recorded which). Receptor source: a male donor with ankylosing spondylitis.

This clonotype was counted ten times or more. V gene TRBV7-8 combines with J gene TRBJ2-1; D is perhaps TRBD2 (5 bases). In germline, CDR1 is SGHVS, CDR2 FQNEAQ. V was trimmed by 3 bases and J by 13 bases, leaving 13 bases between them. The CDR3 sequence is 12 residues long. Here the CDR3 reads CASSFHDREQFF. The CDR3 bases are TGTGCCAGCAGCTTCCACGACCGGGAACAGTTCTTC.

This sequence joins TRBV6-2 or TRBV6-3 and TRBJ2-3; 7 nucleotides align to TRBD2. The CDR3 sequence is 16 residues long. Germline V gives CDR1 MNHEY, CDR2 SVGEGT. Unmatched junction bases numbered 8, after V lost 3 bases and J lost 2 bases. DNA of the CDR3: TGTGCCAGCAGTTATTCGCTAGCGGAGTACACAGATACGCAGTATTTT. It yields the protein CASSYSLAEYTDTQYF.

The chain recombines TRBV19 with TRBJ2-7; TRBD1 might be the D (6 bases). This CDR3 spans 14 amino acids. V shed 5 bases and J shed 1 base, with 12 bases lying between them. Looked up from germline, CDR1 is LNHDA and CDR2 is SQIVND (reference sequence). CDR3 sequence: CASSFGTPSYEQYF. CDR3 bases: TGTGCCAGTAGTTTCGGGACACCTTCCTACGAGCAGTACTTC.

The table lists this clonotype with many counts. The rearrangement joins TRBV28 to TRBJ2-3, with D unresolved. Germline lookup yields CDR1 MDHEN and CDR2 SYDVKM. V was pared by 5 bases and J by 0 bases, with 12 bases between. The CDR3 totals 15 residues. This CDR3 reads CASSLGIGSTDTQYF. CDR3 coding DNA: TGTGCCAGCAGTCTAGGGATCGGAAGCACAGATACGCAGTATTTT.

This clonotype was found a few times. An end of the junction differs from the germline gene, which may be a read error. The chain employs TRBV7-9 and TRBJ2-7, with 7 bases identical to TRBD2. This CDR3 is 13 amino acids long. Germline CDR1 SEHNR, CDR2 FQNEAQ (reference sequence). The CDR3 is CASSFTQAGMPRF. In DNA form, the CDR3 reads TGTGCCAGCAGCTTTACCCAAGCGGGAATGCCTCGGTTC.

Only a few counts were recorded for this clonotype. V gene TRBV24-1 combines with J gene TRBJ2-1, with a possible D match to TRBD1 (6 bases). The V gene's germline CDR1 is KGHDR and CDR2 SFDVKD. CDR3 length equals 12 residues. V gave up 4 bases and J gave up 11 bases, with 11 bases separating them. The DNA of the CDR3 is TGTGCCACCAGTGACTCGGACAGAAAGCAGTTCTTC. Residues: CATSDSDRKQFF.

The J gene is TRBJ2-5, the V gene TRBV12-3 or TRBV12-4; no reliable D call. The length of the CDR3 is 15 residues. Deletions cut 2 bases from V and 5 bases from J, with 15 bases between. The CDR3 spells CASSLSVASMETQYF. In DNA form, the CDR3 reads TGTGCCAGCAGTTTATCAGTGGCCTCAATGGAGACCCAGTACTTC.

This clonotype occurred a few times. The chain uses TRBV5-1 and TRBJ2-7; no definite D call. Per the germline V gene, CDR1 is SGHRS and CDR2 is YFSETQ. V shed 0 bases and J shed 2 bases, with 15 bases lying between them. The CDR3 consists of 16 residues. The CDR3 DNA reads TGCGCCAGCAGCTTGGCCACGGACCGAACACCCTACGAGCAGTACTTC. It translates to CASSLATDRTPYEQYF.